A selection of T cell receptor beta chains follows, all from one sample in a study of cytomegalovirus exposure and HLA in healthy donors. Profiled with immunoSEQ multiplex PCR; TCRdb holds only in-frame clones, not every one. The table records over 120,000 clones, roughly 80% of them present only once. Input material: PBMCs. The receptors come from a woman in her twenties or thirties in good health and CMV-seronegative. Each CDR3 is given with its conserved first and last residue. The D gene is left open where the match is weak. A clone size is listed for some rows: how often the clone was seen (once, few, many), or a class if it is expanded.

V gene,clone size,D gene,J gene,CDR3 protein,CDR3 DNA
TRBV28,.,TRBD1,TRBJ1-1,CASSLMQGAGNTEAFF,TGTGCCAGCAGTTTAATGCAGGGGGCGGGGAACACTGAAGCTTTCTTT
TRBV15,.,TRBD1,TRBJ2-2,CATSRNRGITGELFF,TGTGCCACCAGCAGGAACAGGGGAATCACCGGGGAGCTGTTTTTT
TRBV5-1,.,.,TRBJ2-5,CASSPGGLETQYF,TGCGCCAGCAGCCCAGGTGGCCTAGAGACCCAGTACTTC
TRBV4-3,.,TRBD2,TRBJ2-5,CASSQDPSGGARETQYF,TGCGCCAGCAGCCAAGATCCGAGCGGGGGGGCCCGGGAGACCCAGTACTTC
TRBV6-1,.,TRBD2,TRBJ2-2,CATQRGRVSTGELFF,TGTGCCACCCAGCGGGGCAGGGTGAGCACCGGGGAGCTGTTTTTT
TRBV7-9,.,.,TRBJ1-1,CASSLLTGAFF,TGTGCCAGCAGCTTACTGACGGGGGCTTTCTTT
TRBV11-1,.,.,TRBJ2-3,CASSLNSGLTDTQYF,TGTGCCAGCAGCTTAAATAGCGGACTCACAGATACGCAGTATTTT
TRBV5-1,.,.,TRBJ2-7,CASSFDWGEDEQYF,TGCGCCAGCAGCTTTGACTGGGGGGAGGACGAGCAGTACTTC
TRBV5-6,.,TRBD1,TRBJ2-1,CASSPQTGSSYNEQFF,TGTGCCAGCAGCCCCCAGACAGGGAGCTCCTACAATGAGCAGTTCTTC
TRBV29-1,.,.,TRBJ2-7,CSVERLGRDYEQYF,TGCAGCGTTGAAAGGCTTGGCAGGGACTACGAGCAGTACTTC
TRBV7-2,.,TRBD1,TRBJ1-2,CASSFLPKDRGHNYGYTF,TGTGCCAGCAGCTTTTTACCTAAGGACAGGGGGCATAACTATGGCTACACCTTC
TRBV27,.,.,TRBJ2-6,CATSGGYAGANVLTF,TGTGCCACCTCAGGGGGGTATGCGGGGGCCAACGTCCTGACTTTC
TRBV7-9,.,.,TRBJ1-4,CASSSESRGEKLFF,TGTGCCAGCAGCTCGGAGTCTAGGGGTGAAAAACTGTTTTTT
TRBV30,.,.,TRBJ2-2,CAWEFSGELFF,TGTGCCTGGGAGTTTTCCGGGGAGCTGTTTTTT
TRBV6-1,.,.,TRBJ2-3,CASSSLRGTDTQYF,TGTGCCAGCAGTAGTCTGCGGGGCACAGATACGCAGTATTTT
TRBV18,.,.,TRBJ2-5,CASSPRGQETQYF,TGTGCCAGCTCACCACGAGGACAAGAGACCCAGTACTTC
TRBV2,few,TRBD1,TRBJ1-1,CASSGQGRGTEAFF,TGTGCCAGCAGTGGACAGGGCCGGGGCACTGAAGCTTTCTTT
TRBV2,.,TRBD2,TRBJ2-1,CASWPSGGYNEQFF,TGTGCCAGCTGGCCTAGCGGGGGGTACAATGAGCAGTTCTTC
TRBV7-2,few,.,TRBJ1-4,CASSSRGSLEEKLFF,TGTGCCAGCAGCTCCAGGGGCAGTCTTGAGGAAAAACTGTTTTTT
TRBV27,.,.,TRBJ2-3,CASSFWGFGGTDTQYF,TGTGCCAGCAGTTTTTGGGGATTCGGGGGCACAGATACGCAGTATTTT
TRBV9,once,.,TRBJ1-2,CASSGGTLRGYTF,TGTGCCAGCAGCGGCGGGACCTTACGGGGCTACACCTTC
TRBV7-9,once,TRBD2,TRBJ2-7,CASSFIAGATYEQYF,TGTGCCAGCAGCTTTATAGCGGGAGCCACCTACGAGCAGTACTTC
TRBV4-1,.,.,TRBJ2-1,CASSTTSFLPNEQFF,TGCGCCAGCAGCACAACTAGCTTCCTTCCGAATGAGCAGTTCTTC
TRBV6-1,few,TRBD1,TRBJ1-1,CASSIQGGTEAFF,TGTGCCAGCAGTATACAGGGGGGGACTGAAGCTTTCTTT
TRBV6-5,few,TRBD1,TRBJ2-7,CASSYSSRQGYEQYF,TGTGCCAGCAGTTACTCATCTCGACAGGGCTACGAGCAGTACTTC
TRBV29-1,.,.,TRBJ2-3,CSVVRAASSTDTQYF,TGCAGCGTTGTGAGGGCCGCCTCTAGCACAGATACGCAGTATTTT
TRBV5-6,few,.,TRBJ1-2,CASSLSANYGYTF,TGTGCCAGCAGCTTATCAGCTAACTATGGCTACACCTTC
TRBV2,.,.,TRBJ1-1,CASSDGGPWDTEAFF,TGTGCCAGCAGTGACGGGGGGCCTTGGGACACTGAAGCTTTCTTT
TRBV11-2,.,TRBD1,TRBJ1-4,CASSLGQGAEKLFF,TGTGCCAGCAGCTTGGGACAGGGGGCGGAAAAACTGTTTTTT
TRBV5-4,.,TRBD2,TRBJ2-1,CASSLDLAGADDEQFF,TGTGCCAGCAGCTTGGATTTGGCGGGAGCCGACGATGAGCAGTTCTTC
TRBV5-1,.,.,TRBJ1-1,CASSLAGGTEGTEAFF,TGCGCCAGCAGCTTGGCCGGCGGTACTGAGGGCACTGAAGCTTTCTTT
TRBV27,.,.,TRBJ1-2,CASSPLPGGTNYGYTF,TGTGCCAGCAGTCCGTTACCGGGGGGGACTAACTATGGCTACACCTTC
TRBV10-3,.,TRBD1,TRBJ2-1,CAIGGTGTEQFF,TGTGCCATCGGGGGGACAGGGACTGAGCAGTTCTTC
TRBV9,.,TRBD1,TRBJ2-1,CASSVEGQAFNEQFF,TGTGCCAGCAGCGTAGAGGGACAGGCTTTCAATGAGCAGTTCTTC
TRBV21-1,.,.,TRBJ2-7,CASSPFRQGTNYEQYF,TGTGCCAGCAGCCCCTTCCGACAGGGGACTAACTACGAGCAGTACTTC
TRBV2,.,TRBD1,TRBJ2-7,CASSLGQPSYEQYF,TGTGCCAGCAGTTTGGGACAGCCCTCCTACGAGCAGTACTTC
TRBV7-6,.,.,TRBJ1-2,CASSLVGYGYTF,TGTGCCAGCAGCTTAGTCGGGTATGGCTACACCTTC
TRBV7-3,.,TRBD2,TRBJ2-2,CASSWTSGTNTGELFF,TGTGCCAGCAGCTGGACTAGCGGGACGAACACCGGGGAGCTGTTTTTT
TRBV30,.,.,TRBJ1-2,CAWRFVGGYGYTF,TGTGCCTGGAGATTCGTCGGGGGCTATGGCTACACCTTC
TRBV15,.,.,TRBJ2-7,CATSRAGSGSYEQYF,TGTGCCACCAGCAGAGCTGGGAGTGGCTCCTACGAGCAGTACTTC
TRBV5-5,.,.,TRBJ2-5,CASSWGTGTAETQYF,TGTGCCAGCAGCTGGGGCACAGGGACGGCAGAGACCCAGTACTTC
TRBV5-6,.,.,TRBJ1-5,CASSFSHNQPQHF,TGTGCCAGCAGCTTCTCACACAATCAGCCCCAGCATTTT
TRBV28,.,.,TRBJ1-2,CASSLRVGGYGYTF,TGTGCCAGCAGTTTAAGGGTGGGGGGCTATGGCTACACCTTC
TRBV7-3,.,.,TRBJ2-7,CASSLLGGGVQYF,TGTGCCAGCAGCTTACTTGGAGGGGGGGTTCAGTACTTC